Here is one T cell receptor (beta chain) with its context. Its antigen is currently unknown. TCRdb's copy holds only in-frame clones and misses some; the assay was immunoSEQ multiplex PCR. The sample shows 1.6 million or so clones, approximately 97% of them seen only once. The CDR3 is 16 residues long. J gave up 1 base and V 8 bases, and 9 bases lay outside the gene matches. The germline CDR1 and CDR2 sequences are KGHSH and LQKENI. This sample was included in a study of shared clonotypes between healthy human individuals. Regarding the study as a whole: Generally, naive subsets (rather than memory subsets) showed larger estimated richness.

V gene TRBV18 combines with J gene TRBJ1-1; TRBD1 matches 11 bases. The clonotype originates from a man aged 25-45 years in good health. The sample was naive CD4+ T cells sorted from blood. Subset here: CD45RA+ positively selected. CDR3 nucleotides: TGTGCCAGCCAAACCTCCGGGACAGGGGGGAACACTGAAGCTTTCTTT. Translating it yields CASQTSGTGGNTEAFF.